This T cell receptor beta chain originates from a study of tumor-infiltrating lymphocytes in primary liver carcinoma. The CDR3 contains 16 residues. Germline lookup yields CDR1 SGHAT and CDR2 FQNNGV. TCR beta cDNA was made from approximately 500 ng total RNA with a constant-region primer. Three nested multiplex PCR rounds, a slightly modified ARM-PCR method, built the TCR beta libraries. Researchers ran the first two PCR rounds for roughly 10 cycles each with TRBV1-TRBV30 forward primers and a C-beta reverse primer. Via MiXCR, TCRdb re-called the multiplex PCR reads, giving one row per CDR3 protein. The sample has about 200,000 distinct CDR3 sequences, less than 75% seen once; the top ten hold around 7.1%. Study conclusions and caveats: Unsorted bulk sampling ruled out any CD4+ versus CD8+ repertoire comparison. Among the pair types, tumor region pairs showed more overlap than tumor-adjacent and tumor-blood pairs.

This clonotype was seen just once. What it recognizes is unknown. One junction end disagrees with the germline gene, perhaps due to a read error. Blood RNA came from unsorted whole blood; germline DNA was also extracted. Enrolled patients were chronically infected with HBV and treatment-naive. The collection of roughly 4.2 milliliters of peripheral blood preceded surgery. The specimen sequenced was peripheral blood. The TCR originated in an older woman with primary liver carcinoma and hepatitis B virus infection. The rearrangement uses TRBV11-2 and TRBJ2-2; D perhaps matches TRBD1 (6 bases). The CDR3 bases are TGTACCAGTAGCTTAGACAGGCTGTCTAACACCGGGGAGCTGTTTTTT. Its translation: CTSSLDRLSNTGELFF. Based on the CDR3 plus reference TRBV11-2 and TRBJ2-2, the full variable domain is EAGVAQSPRYKIIEKRQSVAFWCNPISGHATLYWYQQILGQGPKLLIQFQNNGVVDDSQLPKDRFSAERLKGVDSTLKIQPAKLEDSAVYLCTSSLDRLSNTGELFFGEGSRLTVL.